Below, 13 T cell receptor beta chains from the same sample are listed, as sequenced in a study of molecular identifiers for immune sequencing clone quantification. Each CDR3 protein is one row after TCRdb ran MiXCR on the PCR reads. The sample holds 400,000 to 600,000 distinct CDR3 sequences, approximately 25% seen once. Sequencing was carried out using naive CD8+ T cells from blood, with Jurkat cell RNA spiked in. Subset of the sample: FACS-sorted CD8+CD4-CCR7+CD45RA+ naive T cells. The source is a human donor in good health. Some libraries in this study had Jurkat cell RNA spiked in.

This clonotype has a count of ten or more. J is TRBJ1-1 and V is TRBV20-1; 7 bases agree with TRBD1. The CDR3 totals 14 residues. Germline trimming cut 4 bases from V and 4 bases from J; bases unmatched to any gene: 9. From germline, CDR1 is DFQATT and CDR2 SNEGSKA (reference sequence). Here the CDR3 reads CSATTTGRVTEAFF. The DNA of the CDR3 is TGCAGTGCTACCACGACAGGGAGGGTCACTGAAGCTTTCTTT.

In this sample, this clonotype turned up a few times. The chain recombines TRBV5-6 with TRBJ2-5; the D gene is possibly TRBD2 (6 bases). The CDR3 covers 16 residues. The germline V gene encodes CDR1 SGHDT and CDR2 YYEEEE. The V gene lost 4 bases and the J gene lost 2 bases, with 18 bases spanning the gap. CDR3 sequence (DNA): TGTGCCAGCAGCGAAGGAGGGGCGGCCCTTCAAGAGACCCAGTACTTC. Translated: CASSEGGAALQETQYF.

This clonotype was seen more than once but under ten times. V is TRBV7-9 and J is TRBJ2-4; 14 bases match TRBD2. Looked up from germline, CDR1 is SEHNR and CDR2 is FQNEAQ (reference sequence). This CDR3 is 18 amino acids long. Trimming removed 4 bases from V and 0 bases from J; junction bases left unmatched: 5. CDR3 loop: CASSSGLAGGLAKNIQYF. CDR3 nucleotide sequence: TGTGCCAGCAGCTCAGGACTAGCGGGGGGTCTAGCCAAAAACATTCAGTACTTC.

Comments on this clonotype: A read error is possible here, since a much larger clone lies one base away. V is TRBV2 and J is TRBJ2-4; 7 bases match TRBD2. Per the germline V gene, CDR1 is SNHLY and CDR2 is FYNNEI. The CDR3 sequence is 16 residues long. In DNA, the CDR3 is TGTGCCAGCAGTGACCAAGCGGGGTTAGCCAAAAACATTCAGCACTTC. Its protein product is CASSDQAGLAKNIQHF.

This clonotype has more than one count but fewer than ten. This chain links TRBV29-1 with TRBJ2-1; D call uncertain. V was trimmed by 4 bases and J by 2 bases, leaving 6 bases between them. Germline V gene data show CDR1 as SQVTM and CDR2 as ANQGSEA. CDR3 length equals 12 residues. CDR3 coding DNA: TGCAGCGTTGGCCCGACCTACAATGAGCAGTTCTTC. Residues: CSVGPTYNEQFF.

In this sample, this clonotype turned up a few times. The CDR3 loop is CATSDVGYEQYF. As DNA, the CDR3 is TGTGCCACCAGTGATGTAGGGTACGAGCAGTACTTC. V usage is TRBV24-1 and J usage is TRBJ2-7; no clear D. The V and J ends lost 3 bases and 4 bases respectively, with 6 bases between them. Germline-derived CDR1 and CDR2 are KGHDR and SFDVKD. This CDR3 has 12 amino acids.

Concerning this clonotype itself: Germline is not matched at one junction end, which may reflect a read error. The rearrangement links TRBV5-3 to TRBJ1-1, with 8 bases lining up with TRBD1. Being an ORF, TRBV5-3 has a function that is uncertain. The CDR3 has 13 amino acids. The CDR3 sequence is CASSLGQVAAALF. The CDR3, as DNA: TGTGCCAGCAGCTTGGGACAGGTGGCTGCAGCTCTCTTT.

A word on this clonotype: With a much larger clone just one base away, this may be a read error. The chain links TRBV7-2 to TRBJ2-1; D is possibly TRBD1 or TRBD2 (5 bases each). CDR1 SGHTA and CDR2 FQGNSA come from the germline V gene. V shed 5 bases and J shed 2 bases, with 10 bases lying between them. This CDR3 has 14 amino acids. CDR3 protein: CASSRGVTYNEQFF. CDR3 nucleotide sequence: TGTGCCAGCAGCCGAGGGGTGACCTACAATGAGCAGTTCTTC.

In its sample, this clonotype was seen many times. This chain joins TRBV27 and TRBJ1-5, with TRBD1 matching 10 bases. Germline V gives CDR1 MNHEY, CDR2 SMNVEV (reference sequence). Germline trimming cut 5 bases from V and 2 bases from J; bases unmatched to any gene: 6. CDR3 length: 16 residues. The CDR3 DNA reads TGTGCCAGCAGTCCCCGACAGGGGGCTCGCAATCAGCCCCAGCATTTT. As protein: CASSPRQGARNQPQHF.

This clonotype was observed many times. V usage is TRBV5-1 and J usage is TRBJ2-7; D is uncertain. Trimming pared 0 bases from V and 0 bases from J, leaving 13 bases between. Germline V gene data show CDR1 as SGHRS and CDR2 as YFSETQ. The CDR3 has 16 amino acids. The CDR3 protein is CASSLDDTQSSYEQYF. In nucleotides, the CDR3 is TGCGCCAGCAGCTTGGATGACACCCAGAGCTCCTACGAGCAGTACTTC. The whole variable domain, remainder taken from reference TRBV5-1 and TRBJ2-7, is KAGVTQTPRYLIKTRGQQVTLSCSPISGHRSVSWYQQTPGQGLQFLFEYFSETQRNKGNFPGRFSGRQFSNSRSEMNVSTLELGDSALYLCASSLDDTQSSYEQYFGPGTRLTVT.

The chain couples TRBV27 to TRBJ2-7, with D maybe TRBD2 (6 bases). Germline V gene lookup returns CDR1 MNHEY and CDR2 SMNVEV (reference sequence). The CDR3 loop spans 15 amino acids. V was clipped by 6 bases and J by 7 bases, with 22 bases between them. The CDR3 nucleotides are TGTGCCAGCAGCCTTGACGGGAGCCTTCGAAGGGAGCAGTACTTC. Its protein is CASSLDGSLRREQYF.

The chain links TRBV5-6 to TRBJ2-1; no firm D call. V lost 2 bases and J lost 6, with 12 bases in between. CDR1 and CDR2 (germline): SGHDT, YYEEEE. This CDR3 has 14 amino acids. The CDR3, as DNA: TGTGCCAGCAGCTTAAGGGTCCAGGCCAATGAGCAGTTCTTC. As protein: CASSLRVQANEQFF.

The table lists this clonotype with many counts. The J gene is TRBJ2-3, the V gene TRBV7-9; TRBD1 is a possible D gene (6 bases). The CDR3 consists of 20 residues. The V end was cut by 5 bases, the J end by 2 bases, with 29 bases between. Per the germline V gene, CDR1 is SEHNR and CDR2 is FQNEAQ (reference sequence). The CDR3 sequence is CASSRRQPGTTFLNTDTQYF. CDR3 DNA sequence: TGTGCCAGCAGCCGCCGGCAGCCCGGGACAACTTTCCTAAACACAGATACGCAGTATTTT.